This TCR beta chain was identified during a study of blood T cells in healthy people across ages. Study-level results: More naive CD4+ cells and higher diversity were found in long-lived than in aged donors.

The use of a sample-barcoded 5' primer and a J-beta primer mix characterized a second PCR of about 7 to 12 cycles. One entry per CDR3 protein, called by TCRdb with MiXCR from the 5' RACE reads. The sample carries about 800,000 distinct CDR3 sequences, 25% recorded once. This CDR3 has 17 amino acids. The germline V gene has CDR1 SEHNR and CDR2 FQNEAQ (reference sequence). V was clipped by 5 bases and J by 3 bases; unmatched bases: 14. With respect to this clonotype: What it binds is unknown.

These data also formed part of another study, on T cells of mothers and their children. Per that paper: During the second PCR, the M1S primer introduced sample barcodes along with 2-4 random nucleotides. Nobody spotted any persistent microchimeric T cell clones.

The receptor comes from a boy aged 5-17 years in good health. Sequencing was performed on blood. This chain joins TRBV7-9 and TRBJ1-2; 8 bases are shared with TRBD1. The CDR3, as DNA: TGTGCCAGCAGCCCCCGGCCCGGAGAACAGGGGGACTATGGCTACACCTTC. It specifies CASSPRPGEQGDYGYTF. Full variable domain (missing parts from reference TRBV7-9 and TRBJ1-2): DTGVSQNPRHKITKRGQNVTFRCDPISEHNRLYWYRQTLGQGPEFLTYFQNEAQLEKSRLLSDRFSAERPKGSFSTLEIQRTEQGDSAMYLCASSPRPGEQGDYGYTFGSGTRLTVV.